This TCR beta chain emerged from a study of T cells in Graves' hyperthyroidism and ophthalmopathy. This clonotype was seen at least ten times. Amplified TCR beta CDR3 regions derived from RNA transcripts. Using the HTBI primer set, a first-round RT-PCR was run on the TCR CDR3. TCRdb redid the calling of the multiplex PCR reads with MiXCR, one entry per CDR3 protein. Of almost 350,000 distinct CDR3 sequences in the sample, around a sixth are singletons; the top ten hold around 15%. CDR1 and CDR2 (germline): SGHTA, FQGNSA. V was trimmed by 2 bases and J by 3 bases, leaving 14 bases between them. The CDR3 totals 15 residues.

Source material: blood. The source of this sequence is a woman aged 40-49 years with Graves' ophthalmopathy. This rearrangement joins TRBV7-2 to TRBJ2-7; D call uncertain. CDR3 in DNA: TGTGCCAGCAGCTTAAGCTGGGCGGAGAACTACGAGCAGTACTTC. Translation gives CASSLSWAENYEQYF.